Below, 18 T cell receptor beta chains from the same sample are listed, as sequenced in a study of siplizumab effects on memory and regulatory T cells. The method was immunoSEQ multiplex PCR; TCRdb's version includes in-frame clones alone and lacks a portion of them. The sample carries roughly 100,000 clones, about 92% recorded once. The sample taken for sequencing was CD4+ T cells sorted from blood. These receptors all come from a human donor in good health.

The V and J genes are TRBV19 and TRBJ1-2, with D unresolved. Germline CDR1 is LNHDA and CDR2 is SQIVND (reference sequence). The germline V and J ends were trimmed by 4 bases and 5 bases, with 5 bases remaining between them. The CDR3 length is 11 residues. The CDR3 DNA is TGTGCCAGTAGTAACCATTATGGCTACACCTTC. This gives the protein CASSNHYGYTF.

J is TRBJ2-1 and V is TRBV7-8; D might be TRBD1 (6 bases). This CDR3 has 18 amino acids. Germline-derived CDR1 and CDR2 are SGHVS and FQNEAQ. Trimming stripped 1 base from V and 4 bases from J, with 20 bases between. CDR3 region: CASSLGWGRGGKYNEQFF. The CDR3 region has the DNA TGTGCCAGCAGCTTAGGTTGGGGGCGAGGAGGAAAGTACAATGAGCAGTTCTTC.

As DNA, the CDR3 is TGTGCCAGCAGCTTGGGGGGACTAGCGGGCACAGATACGCAGTATTTT. Translating gives CASSLGGLAGTDTQYF. The chain uses TRBV5-8 and TRBJ2-3; 11 positions agree with TRBD2. Germline CDR1 and CDR2: SGHTS and YDEGEE. Trimming cost V 0 bases and J 1 base; bases outside gene matches: 1. This CDR3 region has 16 residues.

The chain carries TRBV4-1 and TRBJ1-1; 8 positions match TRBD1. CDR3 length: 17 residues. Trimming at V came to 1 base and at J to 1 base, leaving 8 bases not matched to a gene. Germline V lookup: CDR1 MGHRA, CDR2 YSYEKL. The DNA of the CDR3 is TGCGCCAGCAGCCAAGCCAAGGTGGGGACAGGGAACACTGAAGCTTTCTTT. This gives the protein CASSQAKVGTGNTEAFF.

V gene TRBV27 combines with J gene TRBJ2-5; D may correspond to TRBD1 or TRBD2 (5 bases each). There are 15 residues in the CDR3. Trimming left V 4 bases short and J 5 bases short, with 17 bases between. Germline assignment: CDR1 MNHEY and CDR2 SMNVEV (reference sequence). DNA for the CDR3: TGTGCCAGCAGTTCTCAACTAGGGGCAGGGGAGACCCAGTACTTC. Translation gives CASSSQLGAGETQYF.

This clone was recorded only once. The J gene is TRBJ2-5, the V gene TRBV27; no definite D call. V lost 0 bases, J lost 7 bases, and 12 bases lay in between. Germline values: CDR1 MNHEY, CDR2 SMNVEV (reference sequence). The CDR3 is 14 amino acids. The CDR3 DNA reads TGTGCCAGCAGTTTATCCCAGTCCATCGGGACCCAGTACTTC. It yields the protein CASSLSQSIGTQYF.

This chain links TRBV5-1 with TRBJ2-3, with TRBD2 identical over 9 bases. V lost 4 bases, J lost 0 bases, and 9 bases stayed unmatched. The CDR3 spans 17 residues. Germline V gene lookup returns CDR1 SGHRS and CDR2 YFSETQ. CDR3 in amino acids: CASSRSAGLASTDTQYF. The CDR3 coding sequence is TGCGCCAGCAGCAGATCCGCCGGACTAGCGAGCACAGATACGCAGTATTTT.

This CDR3 reads CASSLSTGLISGNTIYF. CDR3 DNA sequence: TGTGCCAGCAGCTTATCGACAGGACTTATCTCTGGAAACACCATATATTTT. The rearrangement joins TRBV11-3 to TRBJ1-3; D may be TRBD1 (6 bases). Trimming cost V 2 bases and J 0 bases, with 14 bases left between them. The length of the CDR3 is 17 residues. CDR1 is SGHNT and CDR2 is YENEEA in the germline V gene.

The CDR3 here is CASSSQGRRTDTQYF. CDR3 DNA: TGTGCCAGCAGCTCACAGGGACGCCGCACAGATACGCAGTATTTT. This chain links TRBV7-3 with TRBJ2-3, with D perhaps matching TRBD1 (6 bases). Trimming cost V 4 bases and J 1 base, with 12 bases left between them. The CDR3 runs 15 residues. CDR1 is SGHTA and CDR2 is FQGTGA in the germline V gene.

The CDR3 loop reads CASSRQGASYNEQFF. The CDR3 DNA follows: TGTGCCAGCAGCCGACAGGGGGCCTCCTACAATGAGCAGTTCTTC. This sequence joins TRBV7-8 and TRBJ2-1; 10 nucleotides align to TRBD1. With V trimmed by 5 bases and J by 0 bases, 1 base remained unmatched. This CDR3 comprises 15 residues. Germline V gives CDR1 SGHVS, CDR2 FQNEAQ.

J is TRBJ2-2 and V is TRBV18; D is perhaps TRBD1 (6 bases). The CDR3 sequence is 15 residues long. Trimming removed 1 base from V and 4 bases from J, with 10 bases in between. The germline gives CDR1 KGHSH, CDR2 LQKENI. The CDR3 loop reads CASSPLQGTTGELFF. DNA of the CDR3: TGTGCCAGCTCACCACTACAGGGAACCACCGGGGAGCTGTTTTTT.

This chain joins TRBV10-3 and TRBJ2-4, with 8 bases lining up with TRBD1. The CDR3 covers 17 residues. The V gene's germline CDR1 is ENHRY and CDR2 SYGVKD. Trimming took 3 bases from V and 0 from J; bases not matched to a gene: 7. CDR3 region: CAISDPGTGVAKNIQYF. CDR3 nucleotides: TGTGCCATCAGTGACCCCGGGACAGGCGTAGCCAAAAACATTCAGTACTTC.

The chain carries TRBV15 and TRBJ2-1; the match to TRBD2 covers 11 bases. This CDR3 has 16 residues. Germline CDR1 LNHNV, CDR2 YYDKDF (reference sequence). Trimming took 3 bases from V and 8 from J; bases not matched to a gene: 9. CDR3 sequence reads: CATSREGSGRAYEQFF. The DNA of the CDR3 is TGTGCCACCAGCAGGGAAGGTAGCGGGAGGGCCTATGAGCAGTTCTTC.

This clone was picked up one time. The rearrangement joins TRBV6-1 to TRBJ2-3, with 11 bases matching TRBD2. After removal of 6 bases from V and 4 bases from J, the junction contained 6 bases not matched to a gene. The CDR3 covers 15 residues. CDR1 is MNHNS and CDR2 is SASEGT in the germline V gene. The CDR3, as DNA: TGTGCCAGCAGAGACTTTAGCGGGAGGGCAGATACGCAGTATTTT. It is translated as CASRDFSGRADTQYF.

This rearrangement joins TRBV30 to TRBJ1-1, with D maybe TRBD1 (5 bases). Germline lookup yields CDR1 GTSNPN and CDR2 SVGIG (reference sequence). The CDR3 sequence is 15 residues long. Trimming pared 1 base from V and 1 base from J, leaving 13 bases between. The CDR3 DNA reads TGTGCCTGGAGTGCCTGGGGGGGGACGAACACTGAAGCTTTCTTT. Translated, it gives CAWSAWGGTNTEAFF.

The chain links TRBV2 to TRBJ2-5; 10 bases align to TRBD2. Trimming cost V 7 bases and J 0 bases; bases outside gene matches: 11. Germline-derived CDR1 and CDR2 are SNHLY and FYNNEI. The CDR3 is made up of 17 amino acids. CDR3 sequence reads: CASKSSGRRGYQETQYF. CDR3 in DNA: TGTGCCAGCAAGAGTAGCGGGAGGCGGGGGTACCAAGAGACCCAGTACTTC.

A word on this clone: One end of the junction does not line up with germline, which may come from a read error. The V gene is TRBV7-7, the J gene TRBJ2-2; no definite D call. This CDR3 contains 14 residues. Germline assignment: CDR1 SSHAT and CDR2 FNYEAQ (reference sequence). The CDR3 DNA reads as TGTGCTAGCAGCCTAAGACAGAACACCGGGGAGCTGTTTTTT. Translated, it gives CASSLRQNTGELFF.

The CDR3 DNA follows: TGCAGCGTTGAATGGTCAACAGATACGCAGTATTTT. This translates into CSVEWSTDTQYF. The V and J genes are TRBV29-1 and TRBJ2-3; D unresolved. Deletions cut 2 bases from V and 3 bases from J, with 6 bases between. Germline lookup yields CDR1 SQVTM and CDR2 ANQGSEA. The CDR3 extends over 12 amino acids.